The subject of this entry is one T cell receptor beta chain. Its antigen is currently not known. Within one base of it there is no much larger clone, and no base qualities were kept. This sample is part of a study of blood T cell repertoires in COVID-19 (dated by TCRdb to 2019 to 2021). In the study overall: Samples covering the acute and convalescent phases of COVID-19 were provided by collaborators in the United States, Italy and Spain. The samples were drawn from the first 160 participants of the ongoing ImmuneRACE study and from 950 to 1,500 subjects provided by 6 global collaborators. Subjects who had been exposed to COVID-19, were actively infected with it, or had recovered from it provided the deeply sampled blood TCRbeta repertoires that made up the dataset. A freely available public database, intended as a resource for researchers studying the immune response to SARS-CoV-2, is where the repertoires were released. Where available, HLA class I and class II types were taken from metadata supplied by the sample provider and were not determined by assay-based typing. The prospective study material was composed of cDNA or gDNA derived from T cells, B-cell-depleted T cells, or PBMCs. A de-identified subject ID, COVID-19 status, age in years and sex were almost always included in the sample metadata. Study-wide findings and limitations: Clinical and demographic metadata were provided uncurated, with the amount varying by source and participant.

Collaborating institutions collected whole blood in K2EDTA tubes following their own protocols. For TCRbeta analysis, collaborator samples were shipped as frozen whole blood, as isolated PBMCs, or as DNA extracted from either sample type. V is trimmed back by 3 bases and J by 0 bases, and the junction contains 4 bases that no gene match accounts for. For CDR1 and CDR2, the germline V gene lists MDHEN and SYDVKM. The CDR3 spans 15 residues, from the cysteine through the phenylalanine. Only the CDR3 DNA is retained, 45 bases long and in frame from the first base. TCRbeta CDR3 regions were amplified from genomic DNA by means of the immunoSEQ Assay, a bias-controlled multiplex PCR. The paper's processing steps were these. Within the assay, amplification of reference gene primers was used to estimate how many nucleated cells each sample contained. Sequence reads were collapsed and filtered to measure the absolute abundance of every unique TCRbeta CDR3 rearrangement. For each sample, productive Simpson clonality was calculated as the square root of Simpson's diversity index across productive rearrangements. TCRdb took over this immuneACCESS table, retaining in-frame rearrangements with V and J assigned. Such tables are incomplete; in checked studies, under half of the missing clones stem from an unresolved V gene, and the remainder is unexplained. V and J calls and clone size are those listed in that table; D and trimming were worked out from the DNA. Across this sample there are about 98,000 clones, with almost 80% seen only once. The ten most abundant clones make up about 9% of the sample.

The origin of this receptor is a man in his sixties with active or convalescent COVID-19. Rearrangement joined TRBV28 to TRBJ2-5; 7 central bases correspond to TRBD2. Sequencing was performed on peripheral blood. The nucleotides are TGTGCCAGCAGTTTGTCTAGCGGAAACCAAGAGACCCAGTACTTC. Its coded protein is CASSLSSGNQETQYF. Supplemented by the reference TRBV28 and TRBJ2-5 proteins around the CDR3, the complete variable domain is DVKVTQSSRYLVKRTGEKVFLECVQDMDHENMFWYRQDPGLGLRLIYFSYDVKMKEKGDIPEGYSVSREKKERFSLILESASTNQTSMYLCASSLSSGNQETQYFGPGTRLLVL.